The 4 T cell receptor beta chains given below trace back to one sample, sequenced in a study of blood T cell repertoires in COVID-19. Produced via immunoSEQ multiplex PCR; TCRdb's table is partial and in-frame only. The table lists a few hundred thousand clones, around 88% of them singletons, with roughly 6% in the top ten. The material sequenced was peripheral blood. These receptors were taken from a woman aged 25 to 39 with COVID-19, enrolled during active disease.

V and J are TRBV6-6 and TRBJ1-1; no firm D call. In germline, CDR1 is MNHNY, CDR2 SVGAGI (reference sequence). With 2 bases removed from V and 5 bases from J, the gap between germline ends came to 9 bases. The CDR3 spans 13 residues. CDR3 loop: CASSYTEATEAFF. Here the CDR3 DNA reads TGTGCCAGCAGTTACACCGAGGCAACTGAAGCTTTCTTT.

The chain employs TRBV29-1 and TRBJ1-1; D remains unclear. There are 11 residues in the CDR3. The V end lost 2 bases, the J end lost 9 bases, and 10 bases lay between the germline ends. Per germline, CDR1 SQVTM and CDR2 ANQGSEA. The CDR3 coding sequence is TGCAGCGTTGAACAGTTCAGGCAAGCTTTCTTT. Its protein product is CSVEQFRQAFF.

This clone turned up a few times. The chain's CDR3 is CATSTRERETQYF. CDR3 nucleotide sequence: TGTGCCACCAGCACCAGGGAACGGGAGACCCAGTACTTC. The J gene is TRBJ2-5, the V gene TRBV15, with TRBD1 as a possible D gene (5 bases). The CDR3 sequence is 13 residues long. The germline V gene has CDR1 LNHNV and CDR2 YYDKDF (reference sequence). V gave up 4 bases and J gave up 5 bases, with 11 bases separating them.

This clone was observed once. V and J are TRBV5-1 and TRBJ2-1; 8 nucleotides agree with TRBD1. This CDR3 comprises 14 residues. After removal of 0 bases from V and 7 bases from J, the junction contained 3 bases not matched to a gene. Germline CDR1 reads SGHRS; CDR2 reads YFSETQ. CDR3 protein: CASSLGQGWNEQFF. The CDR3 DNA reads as TGCGCCAGCAGCTTGGGACAGGGGTGGAATGAGCAGTTCTTC.